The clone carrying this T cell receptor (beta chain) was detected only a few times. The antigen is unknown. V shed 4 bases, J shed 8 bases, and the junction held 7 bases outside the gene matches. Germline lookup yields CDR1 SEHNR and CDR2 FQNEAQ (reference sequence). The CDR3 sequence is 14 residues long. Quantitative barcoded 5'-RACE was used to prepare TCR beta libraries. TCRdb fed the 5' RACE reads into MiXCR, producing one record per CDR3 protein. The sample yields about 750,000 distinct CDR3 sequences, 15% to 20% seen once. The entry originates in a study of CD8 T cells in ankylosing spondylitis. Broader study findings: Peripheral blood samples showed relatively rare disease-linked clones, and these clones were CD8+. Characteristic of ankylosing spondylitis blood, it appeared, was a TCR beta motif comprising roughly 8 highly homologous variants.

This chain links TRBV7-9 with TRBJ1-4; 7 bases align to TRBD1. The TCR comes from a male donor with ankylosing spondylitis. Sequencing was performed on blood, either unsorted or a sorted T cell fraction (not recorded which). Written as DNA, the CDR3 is TGTGCCAGCAGCTCGCGACAGGGAGGCGAAAAACTGTTTTTT. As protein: CASSSRQGGEKLFF.